What follows are 20 T cell receptor beta chains derived from one specimen sequenced in a study of T-cell memory formation after mild COVID-19. In TCRdb, the 5' RACE reads were re-called with MiXCR into one record per CDR3 protein. The data show 150,000 to 200,000 distinct CDR3 sequences, approximately 18% seen once. Sequenced: PBMCs or a T cell subset sorted from them (not recorded which). Source of these receptors: a man aged 18 to 35 who had mild COVID-19 (a few samples of this study predate the infection). Cell type and time point are not known.

This clonotype occurred a few times. The V call is TRBV11-1, the J call TRBJ1-1; possibly TRBD1 for D (6 bases). Germline V gives CDR1 SGHAT, CDR2 FQDESV (reference sequence). Deletions cut 5 bases from V and 4 bases from J, with 17 bases between. This CDR3 is 15 amino acids long. CDR3 coding DNA: TGTGCCAGCAGCGCCTTCATACAGGGAAGCACTGAAGCTTTCTTT. It is translated as CASSAFIQGSTEAFF.

The chain joins TRBV11-2 to TRBJ2-6; the D is unclear. Germline lookup yields CDR1 SGHAT and CDR2 FQNNGV. V was pared by 5 bases and J by 2 bases, with 10 bases between. This CDR3 region has 15 residues. The CDR3 here is CASSLTHTGANVLTF. The CDR3 nucleotides read TGTGCCAGCAGCCTAACACACACTGGGGCCAACGTCCTGACTTTC.

This clonotype was found many times. The V and J genes are TRBV10-3 and TRBJ2-2, with 11 bases that match TRBD2. V lost 7 bases to trimming and J lost 2 bases; unmatched junction nucleotides: 9. Germline V lookup: CDR1 ENHRY, CDR2 SYGVKD. CDR3 size: 17 residues. The CDR3 spells CAIKSLAGGPNTGELFF. CDR3 nucleotide sequence: TGTGCCATCAAGAGCCTAGCGGGGGGCCCAAACACCGGGGAGCTGTTTTTT.

The chain recombines TRBV6-5 with TRBJ2-5; 7 bases map to TRBD2. The CDR3 is 15 residues long. Losses at the gene ends were 6 bases for V and 2 bases for J; bases not matched to a gene: 9. The germline gives CDR1 MNHEY, CDR2 SVGAGI. The CDR3 DNA is TGTGCCAGCAGGCTCTCTGGCGGGGGACAAGAGACCCAGTACTTC. Amino acid sequence: CASRLSGGGQETQYF.

This clonotype was counted only a few times. This chain joins TRBV12-3 or TRBV12-4 and TRBJ2-5; D is ambiguous. Deletions cut 6 bases from V and 5 bases from J, with 13 bases between. This CDR3 is 13 amino acids long. Written as DNA, the CDR3 is TGTGCCAGCAGAAAACAGATTGTGGAGACCCAGTACTTC. It encodes CASRKQIVETQYF.

This chain connects TRBV5-1 to TRBJ2-1, with D tentatively TRBD1 or TRBD2 (5 bases each). The V end lost 7 bases, the J end lost 2 bases, and 13 bases lay between the germline ends. The CDR3 extends over 14 amino acids. Per germline, CDR1 SGHRS and CDR2 YFSETQ. The DNA for the CDR3 is TGCGCCAGCTTCGTCAGGGACGCCTACAATGAGCAGTTCTTC. Its protein is CASFVRDAYNEQFF.

This clonotype is a singleton in its sample. J is TRBJ1-2 and V is TRBV13; D is possibly TRBD1 (6 bases). Germline CDR1 and CDR2: PRHDT and FYEKMQ (reference sequence). With 5 bases removed from V and 5 bases from J, the gap between germline ends came to 18 bases. This CDR3 has 15 residues. CDR3 sequence reads: CASSISDRRGYGYTF. CDR3 DNA: TGTGCCAGCAGCATATCTGACAGGAGAGGTTATGGCTACACCTTC.

This sequence joins TRBV10-3 and TRBJ1-1; D gene uncertain. There are 14 residues in the CDR3. Looked up from germline, CDR1 is ENHRY and CDR2 is SYGVKD. V dropped 4 bases and J dropped 3 bases, with 12 bases sitting between them. The DNA of the CDR3 is TGTGCCATCAGTGCGAGACCCGGGGACACTGAAGCTTTCTTT. It yields the protein CAISARPGDTEAFF.

The count of this clonotype is one. The chain recombines TRBV24-1 with TRBJ1-5, with no clear D. CDR3 length equals 12 residues. The germline gives CDR1 KGHDR, CDR2 SFDVKD. Between the trimmed V and J ends, which lost 9 bases and 7 bases, there was a span of 12 bases. The CDR3 sequence is CATQDGVQPQHF. CDR3 in DNA: TGTGCCACCCAAGACGGAGTACAGCCCCAGCATTTT.

This clonotype was observed many times. CDR3 coding DNA: TGTGCCAGCAGCGTAGGGGGCAGCACAGATACGCAGTATTTT. It translates to CASSVGGSTDTQYF. J is TRBJ2-3 and V is TRBV9, with D possibly being TRBD1 (5 bases). Between the trimmed V and J ends, which lost 0 bases and 0 bases, there was a span of 5 bases. CDR3 size: 14 residues. The germline V gene encodes CDR1 SGDLS and CDR2 YYNGEE.

At least ten counts were recorded for this clonotype. V and J are TRBV6-5 and TRBJ2-1, with D tentatively TRBD1 (6 bases). Trimming shortened V by 6 bases and J by 4 bases, and 10 bases separated the two germline ends. Germline CDR1 MNHEY, CDR2 SVGAGI. This CDR3 region has 13 residues. The CDR3: CASRHGQYNEQFF. For the CDR3, the DNA is TGTGCCAGCAGGCACGGACAGTACAATGAGCAGTTCTTC.

In its sample, this clonotype was seen a few times. This chain joins TRBV10-3 and TRBJ1-1; D may be TRBD1 (5 bases). Germline CDR1 ENHRY, CDR2 SYGVKD. The V end was cut by 10 bases, the J end by 3 bases, with 15 bases between. The CDR3 length is 13 residues. The CDR3 is CATTGGLDTEAFF. In DNA, the CDR3 is TGTGCCACCACCGGGGGTTTGGACACTGAAGCTTTCTTT.

The rearrangement links TRBV4-2 to TRBJ2-7; D is unresolved. Trimming removed 0 bases from V and 6 bases from J, with 9 bases in between. In germline, CDR1 is LGHNA, CDR2 YNFKEQ. This CDR3 has 13 amino acids. The CDR3 loop is CASSQDRGVEQYF. Here the CDR3 DNA reads TGTGCCAGCAGCCAAGATAGAGGTGTCGAGCAGTACTTC.

This clonotype appeared many times. The gene calls are TRBV7-3 and TRBJ2-2; possibly TRBD1 or TRBD2 for D (5 bases each). V lost 2 bases and J lost 4, with 8 bases in between. This CDR3 has 14 residues. Germline CDR1 and CDR2: SGHTA and FQGTGA. CDR3 in amino acids: CASSLSGTTGELFF. CDR3 bases: TGTGCCAGCAGCTTATCGGGGACCACCGGGGAGCTGTTTTTT.

The chain combines TRBV4-1 with TRBJ1-1; 9 bases are shared with TRBD1. The CDR3 sequence is 15 residues long. The trim removed 0 bases at V and 5 bases at J, leaving 4 bases unmatched. CDR1 and CDR2 from the germline V gene are MGHRA and YSYEKL. For the CDR3, the DNA is TGCGCCAGCAGCCAAGAACAGGGGGCAATGACTGAAGCTTTCTTT. Amino acids: CASSQEQGAMTEAFF.

The chain carries TRBV18 and TRBJ1-5; D remains ambiguous. The CDR3 is 14 residues long. Trimming removed 3 bases at V and 1 base at J, with 7 bases between. Germline V gives CDR1 KGHSH, CDR2 LQKENI. Here the CDR3 DNA reads TGTGCCAGCTCACCCGACACCAGCAATCAGCCCCAGCATTTT. Residues: CASSPDTSNQPQHF. Filled out from reference TRBV18 and TRBJ1-5, the complete variable domain reads NAGVMQNPRHLVRRRGQEARLRCSPMKGHSHVYWYRQLPEEGLKFMVYLQKENIIDESGMPKERFSAEFPKEGPSILRIQQVVRGDSAAYFCASSPDTSNQPQHFGDGTRLSIL.

Remarks on this clonotype: An end of the junction does not agree with germline; a read error may underlie this. The chain employs TRBV7-9 and TRBJ2-2; TRBD2 agrees at 7 bases. This CDR3 is built from 13 residues. Per germline, CDR1 SEHNR and CDR2 FQNEAQ (reference sequence). For the CDR3, the DNA is TGTGCCAGCAGCCGAGAGACTAGCCAGACGGTGTTATTT. Its translation is CASSRETSQTVLF.

This clonotype has only a few counts. The V call is TRBV5-1, the J call TRBJ2-1; tentatively, D is TRBD2 (7 bases). The V gene's germline CDR1 is SGHRS and CDR2 YFSETQ. CDR3 size: 16 residues. V was shortened by 0 bases and J by 4 bases, with 14 bases between the two germline ends. CDR3 coding DNA: TGCGCCAGCAGCTTGGATGCGGGGGCCGGGTACAATGAGCAGTTCTTC. This gives the protein CASSLDAGAGYNEQFF.

V usage is TRBV9 and J usage is TRBJ2-1; D is ambiguous. This CDR3 contains 16 residues. The germline gives CDR1 SGDLS, CDR2 YYNGEE. V was trimmed by 0 bases and J by 6 bases, leaving 16 bases between them. The CDR3 here is CASSVEGSLRVNEQFF. In nucleotides, the CDR3 is TGTGCCAGCAGCGTAGAGGGCAGCCTCCGGGTCAATGAGCAGTTCTTC.

This clonotype appeared a few times. The chain couples TRBV5-1 to TRBJ1-4; 7 bases align to TRBD1. The CDR3 length is 15 residues. V lost 1 base to trimming and J lost 6 bases; unmatched junction nucleotides: 6. Germline CDR1 and CDR2: SGHRS and YFSETQ. The CDR3 spells CASSLTRQGYEKLFF. CDR3 coding DNA: TGCGCCAGCAGCTTGACGAGACAGGGATATGAAAAACTGTTTTTT.